Below are 5 T cell receptor beta chains sequenced from a single sample in a study of low-dose radiotherapy and immunotherapy resistance in tumors. First-strand cDNA relied on TRAV- and TRBV-specific primers spanning alpha and beta chains. Over roughly 19 PCR cycles, TCRs were amplified from a constant-region primer and V-primer adapter. One entry per CDR3 protein results from TCRdb running MiXCR on the reads. There are approximately 91,000 distinct CDR3 sequences in the sample; approximately 22% occur only once, and roughly 13% lies in the top ten. The time point: after trial treatment. Described treatment: LDRT plus nivolumab, ipilimumab, low-dose cyclophosphamide and aspirin (RACIN trial). The starting material was PBMCs, obtained after low-dose radiotherapy plus immunotherapy. Receptor source: a female donor with ovarian cancer.

This clonotype was seen at least ten times. The V and J genes are TRBV4-2 and TRBJ2-7; 7 nucleotides match TRBD1. Trimming removed 4 bases from V and 0 bases from J; junction bases left unmatched: 15. CDR1 LGHNA and CDR2 YNFKEQ come from the germline V gene. CDR3 length: 18 residues. The DNA for the CDR3 is TGTGCCAGCAGCCTGGGGCCGACGGGGACAGTAATCTCCTACGAGCAGTACTTC. Its protein product is CASSLGPTGTVISYEQYF.

The chain joins TRBV11-3 to TRBJ2-5, with a weak D call TRBD1 (5 bases). The CDR3 is 13 amino acids. V was shortened by 2 bases and J by 7 bases, with 11 bases between the two germline ends. Looked up from germline, CDR1 is SGHNT and CDR2 is YENEEA. The CDR3 reads CASSLKGAGTQYF. As DNA, the CDR3 is TGTGCCAGCAGCTTAAAAGGGGCAGGGACCCAGTACTTC.

This clonotype was counted at least ten times. The chain has TRBV30 and TRBJ2-3; no clear D. The CDR3 is made up of 14 amino acids. Deletions cut 0 bases from V and 3 bases from J, with 10 bases between. Germline-derived CDR1 and CDR2 are GTSNPN and SVGIG (reference sequence). The DNA for the CDR3 is TGTGCCTGGAGTGTAGCAAGAGGTACAGATACGCAGTATTTT. Residues: CAWSVARGTDTQYF. The entire variable domain, with the rest obtained from reference TRBV30 and TRBJ2-3, is as follows: SQTIHQWPATLVQPVGSPLSLECTVEGTSNPNLYWYRQAAGRGLQLLFYSVGIGQISSEVPQNLSASRPQDRQFILSSKKLLLSDSGFYLCAWSVARGTDTQYFGPGTRLTVL.

This clonotype was counted at least ten times. The V call is TRBV11-3, the J call TRBJ2-3; unclear D gene. Per germline, CDR1 SGHNT and CDR2 YENEEA. Trimming shortened V by 5 bases and J by 8 bases, and 17 bases separated the two germline ends. There are 14 residues in the CDR3. CDR3: CASSVLTGWGTQYF. In nucleotides, the CDR3 is TGTGCCAGCAGCGTTTTAACGGGTTGGGGTACGCAGTATTTT.

This clonotype showed up many times. This rearrangement joins TRBV13 to TRBJ2-7; maybe TRBD1 (5 bases). CDR3 length: 16 residues. The germline V gene has CDR1 PRHDT and CDR2 FYEKMQ (reference sequence). The V end lost 2 bases, the J end lost 2 bases, and 16 bases lay between the germline ends. The CDR3 is CASSLLGDALTYEQYF. DNA for the CDR3: TGTGCCAGCAGCTTATTAGGGGATGCTCTAACCTACGAGCAGTACTTC. Supplemented by reference TRBV13 and TRBJ2-7, the full variable domain reads AAGVIQSPRHLIKEKRETATLKCYPIPRHDTVYWYQQGPGQDPQFLISFYEKMQSDKGSIPDRFSAQQFSDYHSELNMSSLELGDSALYFCASSLLGDALTYEQYFGPGTRLTVT.